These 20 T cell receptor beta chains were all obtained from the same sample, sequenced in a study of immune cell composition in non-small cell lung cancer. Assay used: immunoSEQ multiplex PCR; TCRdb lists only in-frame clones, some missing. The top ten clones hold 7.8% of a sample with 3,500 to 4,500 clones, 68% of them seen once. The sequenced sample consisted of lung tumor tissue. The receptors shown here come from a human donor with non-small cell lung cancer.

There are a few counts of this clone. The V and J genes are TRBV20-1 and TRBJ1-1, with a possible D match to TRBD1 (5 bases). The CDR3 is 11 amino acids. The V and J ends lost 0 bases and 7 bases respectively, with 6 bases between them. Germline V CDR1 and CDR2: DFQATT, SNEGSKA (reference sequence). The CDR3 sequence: CSARDDSEAFF. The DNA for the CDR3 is TGCAGTGCTAGAGACGACAGTGAAGCTTTCTTT.

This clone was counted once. CDR3 nucleotides: TGTGCCAGCAGTTCCAAAATGAGCTCCTACAATGAGCAGTTCTTC. Amino acids: CASSSKMSSYNEQFF. This chain links TRBV28 with TRBJ2-1; D is unclear. The germline V gene encodes CDR1 MDHEN and CDR2 SYDVKM. This CDR3 region has 15 residues. V dropped 4 bases and J dropped 0 bases, with 10 bases sitting between them.

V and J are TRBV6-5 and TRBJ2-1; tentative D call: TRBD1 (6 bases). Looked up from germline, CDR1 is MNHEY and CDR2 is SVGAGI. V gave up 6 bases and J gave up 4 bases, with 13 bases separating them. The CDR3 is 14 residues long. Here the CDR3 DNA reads TGTGCCAGCAGGGCGCGCGACAGGTACAATGAGCAGTTCTTC. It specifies CASRARDRYNEQFF.

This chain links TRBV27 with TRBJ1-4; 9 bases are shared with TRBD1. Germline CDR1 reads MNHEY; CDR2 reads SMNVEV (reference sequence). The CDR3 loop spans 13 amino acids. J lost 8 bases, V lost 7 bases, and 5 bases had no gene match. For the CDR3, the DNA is TGTGCCAGCACTATTGGACAGGGGGAAAAACTGTTTTTT. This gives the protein CASTIGQGEKLFF.

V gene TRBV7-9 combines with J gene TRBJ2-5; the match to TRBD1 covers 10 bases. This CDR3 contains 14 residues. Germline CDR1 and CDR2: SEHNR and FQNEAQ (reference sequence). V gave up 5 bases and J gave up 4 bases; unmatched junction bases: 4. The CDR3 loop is CASSRDRGLETQYF. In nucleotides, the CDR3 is TGTGCCAGCAGCCGGGACAGGGGCTTAGAGACCCAGTACTTC. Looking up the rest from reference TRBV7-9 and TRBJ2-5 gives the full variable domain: DTGVSQNPRHKITKRGQNVTFRCDPISEHNRLYWYRQTLGQGPEFLTYFQNEAQLEKSRLLSDRFSAERPKGSFSTLEIQRTEQGDSAMYLCASSRDRGLETQYFGPGTRLLVL.

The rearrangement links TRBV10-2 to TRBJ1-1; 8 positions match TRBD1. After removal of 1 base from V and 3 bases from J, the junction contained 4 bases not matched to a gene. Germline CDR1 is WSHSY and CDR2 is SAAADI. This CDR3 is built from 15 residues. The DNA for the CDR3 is TGCGCCAGCAGTGAGTTGACAGGGGAGGACACTGAAGCTTTCTTT. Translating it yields CASSELTGEDTEAFF.

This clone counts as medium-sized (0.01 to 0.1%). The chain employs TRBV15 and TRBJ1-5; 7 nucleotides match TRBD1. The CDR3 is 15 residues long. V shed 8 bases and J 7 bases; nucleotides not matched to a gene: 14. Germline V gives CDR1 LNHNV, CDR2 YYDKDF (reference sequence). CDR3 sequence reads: CATASQGPGVQPQHF. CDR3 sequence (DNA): TGTGCCACCGCGTCACAGGGGCCAGGGGTCCAGCCCCAGCATTTT.

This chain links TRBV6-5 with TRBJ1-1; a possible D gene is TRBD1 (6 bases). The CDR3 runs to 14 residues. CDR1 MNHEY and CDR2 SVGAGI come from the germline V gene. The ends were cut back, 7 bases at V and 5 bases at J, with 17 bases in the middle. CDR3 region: CASTPRGRGTEAFF. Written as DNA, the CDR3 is TGTGCCAGCACCCCCAGGGGCCGGGGAACTGAAGCTTTCTTT.

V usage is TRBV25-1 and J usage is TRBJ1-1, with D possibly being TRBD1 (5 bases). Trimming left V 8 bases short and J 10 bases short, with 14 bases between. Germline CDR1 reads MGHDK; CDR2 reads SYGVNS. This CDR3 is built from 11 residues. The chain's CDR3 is CASAQEGSAFF. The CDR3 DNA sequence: TGTGCCAGCGCGCAGGAGGGGTCAGCTTTCTTT. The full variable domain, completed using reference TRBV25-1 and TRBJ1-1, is EADIYQTPRYLVIGTGKKITLECSQTMGHDKMYWYQQDPGMELHLIHYSYGVNSTEKGDLSSESTVSRIRTEHFPLTLESARPSHTSQYLCASAQEGSAFFGQGTRLTVV.

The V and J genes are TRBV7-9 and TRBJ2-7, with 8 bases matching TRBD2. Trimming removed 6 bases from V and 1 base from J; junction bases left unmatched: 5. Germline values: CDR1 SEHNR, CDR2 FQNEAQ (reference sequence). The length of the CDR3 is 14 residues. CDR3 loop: CASRRSGSSYEQYF. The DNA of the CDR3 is TGTGCCAGCAGGCGCAGCGGGAGTTCCTACGAGCAGTACTTC.

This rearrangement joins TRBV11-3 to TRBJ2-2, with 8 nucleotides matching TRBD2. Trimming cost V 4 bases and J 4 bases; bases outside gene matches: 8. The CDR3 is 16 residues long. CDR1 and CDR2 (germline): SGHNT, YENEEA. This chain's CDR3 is CASSSAGGGGTGELFF. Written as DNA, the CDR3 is TGTGCCAGCAGCTCCGCGGGAGGAGGGGGCACCGGGGAGCTGTTTTTT. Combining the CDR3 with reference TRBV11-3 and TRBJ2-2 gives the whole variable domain EAGVVQSPRYKIIEKKQPVAFWCNPISGHNTLYWYLQNLGQGPELLIRYENEEAVDDSQLPKDRFSAERLKGVDSTLKIQPAELGDSAVYLCASSSAGGGGTGELFFGEGSRLTVL.

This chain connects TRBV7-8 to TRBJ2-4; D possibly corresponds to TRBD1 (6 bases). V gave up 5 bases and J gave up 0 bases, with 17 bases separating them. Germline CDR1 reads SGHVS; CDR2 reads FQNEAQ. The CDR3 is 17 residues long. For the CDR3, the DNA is TGTGCCAGCAGCGGACAGACAGGAGTACTAGCCAAAAACATTCAGTACTTC. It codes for CASSGQTGVLAKNIQYF.

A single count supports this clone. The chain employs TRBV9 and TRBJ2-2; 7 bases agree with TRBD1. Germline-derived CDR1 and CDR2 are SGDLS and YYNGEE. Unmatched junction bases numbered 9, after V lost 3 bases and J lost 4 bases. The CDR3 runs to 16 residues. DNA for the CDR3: TGTGCCAGCAGCGCAACCGGGACAGTAATCACCGGGGAGCTGTTTTTT. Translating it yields CASSATGTVITGELFF.

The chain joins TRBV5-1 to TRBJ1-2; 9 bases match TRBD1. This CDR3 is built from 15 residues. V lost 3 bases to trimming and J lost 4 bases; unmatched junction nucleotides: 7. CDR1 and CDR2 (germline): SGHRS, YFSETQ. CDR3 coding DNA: TGCGCCAGCAGCTATGGAACAGGGGGCAGCTATGGCTACACCTTC. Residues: CASSYGTGGSYGYTF.

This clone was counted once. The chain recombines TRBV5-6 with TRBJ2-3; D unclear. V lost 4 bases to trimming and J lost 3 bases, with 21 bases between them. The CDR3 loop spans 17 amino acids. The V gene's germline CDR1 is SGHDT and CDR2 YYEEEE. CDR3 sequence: CASSPLSSRTVTDTQYF. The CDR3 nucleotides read TGTGCCAGCAGCCCGTTATCCTCGAGAACGGTGACAGATACGCAGTATTTT.

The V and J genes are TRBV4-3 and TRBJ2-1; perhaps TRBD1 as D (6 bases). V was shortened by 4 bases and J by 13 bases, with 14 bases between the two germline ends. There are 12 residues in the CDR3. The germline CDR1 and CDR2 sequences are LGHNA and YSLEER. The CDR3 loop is CASSLPDRPQFF. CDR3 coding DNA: TGCGCCAGCAGCCTCCCCGACAGGCCCCAGTTCTTC.

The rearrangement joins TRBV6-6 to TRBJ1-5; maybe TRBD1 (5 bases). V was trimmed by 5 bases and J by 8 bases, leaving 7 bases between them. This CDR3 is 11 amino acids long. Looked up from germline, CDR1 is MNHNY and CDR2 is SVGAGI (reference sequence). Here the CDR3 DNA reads TGTGCCAGCAGTCCGGGGGAGCCCCAGCATTTT. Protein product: CASSPGEPQHF.

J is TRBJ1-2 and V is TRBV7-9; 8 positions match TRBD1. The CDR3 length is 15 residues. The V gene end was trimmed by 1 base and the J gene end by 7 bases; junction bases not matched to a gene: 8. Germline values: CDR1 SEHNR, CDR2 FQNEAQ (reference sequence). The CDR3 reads CASSLGHPGGVGYTF. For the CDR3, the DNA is TGTGCCAGCAGCTTAGGACACCCAGGGGGCGTTGGCTACACCTTC.

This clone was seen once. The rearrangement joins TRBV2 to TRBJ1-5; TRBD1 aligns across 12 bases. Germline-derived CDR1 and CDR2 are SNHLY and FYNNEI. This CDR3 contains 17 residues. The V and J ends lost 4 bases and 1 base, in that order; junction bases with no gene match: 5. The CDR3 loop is CASSGGQGARSNQPQHF. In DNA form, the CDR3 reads TGTGCCAGCAGTGGGGGACAGGGGGCGAGGAGCAATCAGCCCCAGCATTTT. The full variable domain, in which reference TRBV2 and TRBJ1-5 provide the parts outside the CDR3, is EPEVTQTPSHQVTQMGQEVILRCVPISNHLYFYWYRQILGQKVEFLVSFYNNEISEKSEIFDDQFSVERPDGSNFTLKIRSTKLEDSAMYFCASSGGQGARSNQPQHFGDGTRLSIL.

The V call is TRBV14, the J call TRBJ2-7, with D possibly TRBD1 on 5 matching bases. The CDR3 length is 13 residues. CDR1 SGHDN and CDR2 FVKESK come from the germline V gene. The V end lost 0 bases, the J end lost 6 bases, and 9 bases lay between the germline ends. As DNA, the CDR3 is TGTGCCAGCAGCCAAGATAGGCAGGGCGAGCAGTACTTC. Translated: CASSQDRQGEQYF.